The entry below describes one T cell receptor (delta chain). The antigen it binds to is not known. No base quality values were provided; no much bigger clone lies one nucleotide off. The entry originates in a study of human gamma delta and Vdelta1 T cells listed by TCRdb under 2018. In terms of the full investigation: The study investigated Delta One T cells, Vd1+ gamma-delta T cells, as cytotoxic effectors against acute myeloid leukemia. Points the paper makes about the study in general: According to the report, Delta One T cells were polyclonal and showed broad cytotoxic targeting of acute myeloid leukemia.

V sheds 4 bases and J sheds 3 bases, leaving 15 bases between their ends. The CDR3 runs 15 residues from the cysteine to the phenylalanine. This entry keeps only the CDR3 DNA: 45 bases, framed from base 1. Taken from the germline V gene, the CDR1 and CDR2 loops are TSWWSYY and QGS. Library preparation employed PCR. Sequencing relied on an Illumina MiSeq. TCRdb called clones afresh from the public reads with CATT; identical DNA rows were later merged. This sample holds over 10,000 delta-chain clones; almost 50% were observed only once. The leading ten clones occupy about 1.6% of the sample. The sequenced sample consisted of Vdelta1 gamma-delta T cells from blood grown in culture (DOT cells). The intended sense of this specimen's cell subset or site label: Delta One T cells, in vitro expanded/differentiated Vd1+ gamma-delta T cells. The rearrangement combines TRDV1 with TRDJ1; TRDD3 could be the D gene, as 5 bases match. This sequence was found in a human donor in good health. CDR3 reads: CALGAGLRGADKLIF. The DNA reads as follows: TGTGCTCTTGGGGCTGGACTTCGTGGGGCCGATAAACTCATCTTT.